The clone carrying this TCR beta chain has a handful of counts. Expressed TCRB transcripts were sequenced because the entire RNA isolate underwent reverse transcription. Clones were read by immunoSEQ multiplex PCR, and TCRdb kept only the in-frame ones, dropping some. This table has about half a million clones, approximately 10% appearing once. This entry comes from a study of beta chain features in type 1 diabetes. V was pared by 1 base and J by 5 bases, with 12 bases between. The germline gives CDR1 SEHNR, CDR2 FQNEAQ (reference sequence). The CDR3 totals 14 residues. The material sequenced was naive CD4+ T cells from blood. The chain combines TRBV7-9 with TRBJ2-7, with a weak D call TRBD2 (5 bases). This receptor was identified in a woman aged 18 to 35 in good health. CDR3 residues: CASSLVSGSDEQYF. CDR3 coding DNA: TGTGCCAGCAGCTTAGTAAGCGGATCTGACGAGCAGTACTTC.